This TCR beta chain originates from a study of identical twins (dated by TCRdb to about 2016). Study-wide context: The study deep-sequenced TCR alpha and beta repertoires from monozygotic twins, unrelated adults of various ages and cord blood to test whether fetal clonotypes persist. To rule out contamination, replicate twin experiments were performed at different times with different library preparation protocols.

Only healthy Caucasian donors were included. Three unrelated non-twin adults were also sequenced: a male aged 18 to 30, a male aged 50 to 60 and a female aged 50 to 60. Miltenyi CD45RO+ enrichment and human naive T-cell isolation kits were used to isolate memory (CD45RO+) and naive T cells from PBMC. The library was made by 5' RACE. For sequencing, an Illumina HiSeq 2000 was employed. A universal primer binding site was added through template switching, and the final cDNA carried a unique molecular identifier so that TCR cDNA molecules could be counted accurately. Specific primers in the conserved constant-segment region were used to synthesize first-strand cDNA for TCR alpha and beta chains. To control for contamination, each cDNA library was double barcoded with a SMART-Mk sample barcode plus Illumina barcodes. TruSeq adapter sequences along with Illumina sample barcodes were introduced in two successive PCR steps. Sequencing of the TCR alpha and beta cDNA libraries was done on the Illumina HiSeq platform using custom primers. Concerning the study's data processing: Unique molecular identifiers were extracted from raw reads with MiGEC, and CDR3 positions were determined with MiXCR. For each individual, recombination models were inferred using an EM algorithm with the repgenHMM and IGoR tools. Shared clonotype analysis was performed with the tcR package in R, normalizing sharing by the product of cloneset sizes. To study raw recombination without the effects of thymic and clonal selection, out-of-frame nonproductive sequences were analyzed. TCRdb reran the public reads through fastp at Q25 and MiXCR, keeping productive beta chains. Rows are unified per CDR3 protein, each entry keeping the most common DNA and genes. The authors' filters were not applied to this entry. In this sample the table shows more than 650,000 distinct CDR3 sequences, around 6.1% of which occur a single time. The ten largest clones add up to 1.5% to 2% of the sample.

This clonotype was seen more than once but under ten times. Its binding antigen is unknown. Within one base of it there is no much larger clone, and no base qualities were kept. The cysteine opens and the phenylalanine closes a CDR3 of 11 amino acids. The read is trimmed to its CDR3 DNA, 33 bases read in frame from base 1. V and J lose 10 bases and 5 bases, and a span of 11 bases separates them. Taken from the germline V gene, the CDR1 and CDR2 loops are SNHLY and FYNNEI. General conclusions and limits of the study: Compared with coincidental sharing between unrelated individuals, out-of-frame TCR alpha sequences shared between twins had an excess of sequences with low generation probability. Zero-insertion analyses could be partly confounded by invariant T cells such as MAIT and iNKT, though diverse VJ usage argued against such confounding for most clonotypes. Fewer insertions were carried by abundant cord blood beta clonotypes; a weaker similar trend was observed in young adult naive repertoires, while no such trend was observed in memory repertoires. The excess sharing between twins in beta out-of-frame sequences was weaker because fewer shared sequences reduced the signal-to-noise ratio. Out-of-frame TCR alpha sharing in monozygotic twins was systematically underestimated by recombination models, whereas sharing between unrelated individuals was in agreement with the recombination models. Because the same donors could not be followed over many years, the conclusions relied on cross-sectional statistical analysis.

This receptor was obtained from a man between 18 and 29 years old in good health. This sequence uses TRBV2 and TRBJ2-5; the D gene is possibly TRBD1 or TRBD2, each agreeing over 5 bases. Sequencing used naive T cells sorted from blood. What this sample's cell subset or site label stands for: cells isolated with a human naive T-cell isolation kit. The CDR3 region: CAIVGVETQYF. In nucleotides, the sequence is TGTGCCATTGTGGGGGTCGAGACCCAGTACTTC. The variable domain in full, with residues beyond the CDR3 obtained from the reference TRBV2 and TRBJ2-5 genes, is EPEVTQTPSHQVTQMGQEVILRCVPISNHLYFYWYRQILGQKVEFLVSFYNNEISEKSEIFDDQFSVERPDGSNFTLKIRSTKLEDSAMYFCAIVGVETQYFGPGTRLLVL.